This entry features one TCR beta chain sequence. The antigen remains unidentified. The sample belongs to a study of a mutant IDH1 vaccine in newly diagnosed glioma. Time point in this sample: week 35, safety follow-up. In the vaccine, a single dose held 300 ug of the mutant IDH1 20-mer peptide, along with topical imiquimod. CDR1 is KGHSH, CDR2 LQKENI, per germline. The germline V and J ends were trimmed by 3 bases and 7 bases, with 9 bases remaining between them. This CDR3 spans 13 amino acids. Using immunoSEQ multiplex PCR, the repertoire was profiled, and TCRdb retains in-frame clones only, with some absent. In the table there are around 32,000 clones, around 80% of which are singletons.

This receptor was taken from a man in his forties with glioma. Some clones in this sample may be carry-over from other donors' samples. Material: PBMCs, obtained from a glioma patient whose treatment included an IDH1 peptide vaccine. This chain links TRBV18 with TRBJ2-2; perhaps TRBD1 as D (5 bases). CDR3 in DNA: TGTGCCAGCTCACCGACAGTGATCGGGGAGCTGTTTTTT. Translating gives CASSPTVIGELFF.